This T cell receptor beta chain appears in the sequencing data of a study of blood T cells in healthy people across ages. Overall study results and limits: With naive T cell percentage, TCR beta diversity showed a strong correlation.

Comments on this clonotype: The antigen remains unidentified.

Trimming stripped 7 bases from V and 9 bases from J, with 7 bases between. Germline V CDR1 and CDR2: SNHLY, FYNNEI. The CDR3 totals 10 residues. It was with a sample-barcoded 5' primer and a J-beta primer mix that a second PCR of roughly 7 to 12 cycles was run. TCRdb fed the 5' RACE reads into MiXCR, producing one record per CDR3 protein. This table has around 1.5 million distinct CDR3 sequences, about 43% appearing once. The sequenced sample consisted of blood. V is TRBV2 and J is TRBJ2-1; D is possibly TRBD1 or TRBD2 (5 bases each). The receptor's source is a woman in her late teens or twenties in good health. This chain's CDR3 is CASNGAEQFF. The CDR3 nucleotides are TGTGCCAGCAACGGGGCTGAGCAGTTCTTC.